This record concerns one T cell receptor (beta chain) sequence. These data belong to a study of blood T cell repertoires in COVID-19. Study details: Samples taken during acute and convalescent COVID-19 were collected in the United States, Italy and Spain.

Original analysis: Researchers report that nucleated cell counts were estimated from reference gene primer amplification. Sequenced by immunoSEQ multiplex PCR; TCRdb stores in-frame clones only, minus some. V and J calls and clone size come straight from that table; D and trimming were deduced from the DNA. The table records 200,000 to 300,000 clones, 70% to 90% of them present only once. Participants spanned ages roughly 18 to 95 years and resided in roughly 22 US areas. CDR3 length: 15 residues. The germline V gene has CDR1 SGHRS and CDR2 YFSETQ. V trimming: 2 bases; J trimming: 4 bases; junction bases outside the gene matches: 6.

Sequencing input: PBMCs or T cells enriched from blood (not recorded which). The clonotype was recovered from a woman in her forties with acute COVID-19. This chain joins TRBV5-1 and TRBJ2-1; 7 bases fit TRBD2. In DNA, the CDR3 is TGCGCCAGCAGCTTAGGGAGGGTGTCGTACAATGAGCAGTTCTTC. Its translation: CASSLGRVSYNEQFF.